The 2 T cell receptor beta chains below were found in one sample sequenced in a study of CD8 T cells in ankylosing spondylitis. TCRdb reanalysed the 5' RACE reads using MiXCR and keeps one entry per CDR3 protein. The table includes 200,000 to 250,000 distinct CDR3 sequences, roughly 26% detected once. Sequencing was carried out using blood, either unsorted or a sorted T cell fraction (not recorded which). The receptors here all came from a male donor with ankylosing spondylitis or in good health (not recorded which).

The rearrangement joins TRBV14 to TRBJ2-3; 9 bases line up with TRBD1. V trimming: 4 bases; J trimming: 5 bases; junction bases outside the gene matches: 13. Germline-derived CDR1 and CDR2 are SGHDN and FVKESK. This CDR3 region has 17 residues. The CDR3 loop is CASSPVGQGIFGDTQYF. Here the CDR3 DNA reads TGTGCCAGCAGCCCCGTTGGACAGGGGATTTTCGGAGATACGCAGTATTTT.

This chain connects TRBV5-1 to TRBJ1-1, with D unclear. This CDR3 has 15 residues. The germline CDR1 and CDR2 sequences are SGHRS and YFSETQ. V shed 5 bases and J shed 6 bases, with 20 bases lying between them. The CDR3 DNA reads TGCGCCAGCAGACAGTTGGAGAGCGGGTCCGCTGAAGCTTTCTTT. Translated: CASRQLESGSAEAFF.